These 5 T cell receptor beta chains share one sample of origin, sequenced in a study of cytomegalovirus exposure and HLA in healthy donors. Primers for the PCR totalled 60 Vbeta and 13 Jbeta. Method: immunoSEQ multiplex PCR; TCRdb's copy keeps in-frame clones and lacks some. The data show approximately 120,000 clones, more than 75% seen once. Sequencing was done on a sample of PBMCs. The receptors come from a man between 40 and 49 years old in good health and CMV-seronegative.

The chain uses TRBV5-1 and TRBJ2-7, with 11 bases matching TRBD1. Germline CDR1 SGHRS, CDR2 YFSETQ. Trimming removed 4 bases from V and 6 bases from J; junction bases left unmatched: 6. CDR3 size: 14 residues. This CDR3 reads CASSRTGGSAEQYF. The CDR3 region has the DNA TGCGCCAGCAGCCGGACAGGGGGCAGTGCCGAGCAGTACTTC.

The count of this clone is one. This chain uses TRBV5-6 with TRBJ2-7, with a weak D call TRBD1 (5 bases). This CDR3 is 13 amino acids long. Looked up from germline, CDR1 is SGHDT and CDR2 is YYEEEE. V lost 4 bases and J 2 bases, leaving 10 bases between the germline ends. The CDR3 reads CASSPRVPYEQYF. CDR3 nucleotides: TGTGCCAGCAGCCCCAGGGTCCCCTACGAGCAGTACTTC.

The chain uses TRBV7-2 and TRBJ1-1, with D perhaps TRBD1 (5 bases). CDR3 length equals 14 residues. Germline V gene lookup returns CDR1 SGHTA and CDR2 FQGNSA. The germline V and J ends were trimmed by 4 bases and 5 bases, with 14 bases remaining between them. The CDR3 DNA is TGTGCCAGCAGCTCAACCGGGGGAGGGACTGAAGCTTTCTTT. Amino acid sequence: CASSSTGGGTEAFF.

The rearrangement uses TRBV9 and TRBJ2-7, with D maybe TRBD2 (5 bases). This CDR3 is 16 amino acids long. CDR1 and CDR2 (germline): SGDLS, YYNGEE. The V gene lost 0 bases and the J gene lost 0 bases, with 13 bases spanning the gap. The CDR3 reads CASSVGAAEASYEQYF. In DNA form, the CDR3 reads TGTGCCAGCAGCGTAGGAGCGGCGGAGGCCTCCTACGAGCAGTACTTC.

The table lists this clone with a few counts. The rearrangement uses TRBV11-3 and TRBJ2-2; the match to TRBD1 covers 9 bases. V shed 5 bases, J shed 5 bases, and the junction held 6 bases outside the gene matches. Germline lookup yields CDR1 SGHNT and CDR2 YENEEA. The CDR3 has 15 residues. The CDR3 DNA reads TGTGCCAGCAGCCCTGACAGGGGGGTAACCGGGGAGCTGTTTTTT. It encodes CASSPDRGVTGELFF.